What follows are 18 T cell receptor beta chains derived from one specimen sequenced in a study of T-cell memory formation after mild COVID-19. One entry per CDR3 protein, called by TCRdb with MiXCR from the 5' RACE reads. This table has hundreds of thousands of distinct CDR3 sequences, 28% appearing once. The sample taken for sequencing was PBMCs or a T cell subset sorted from them (not recorded which). The receptors were sampled from an adult woman who had mild COVID-19 (a few samples of this study predate the infection). Cell type and time point are not known.

This chain links TRBV6-1 with TRBJ2-7; TRBD1 aligns across 9 bases. CDR3 length: 15 amino acids. Germline lookup yields CDR1 MNHNS and CDR2 SASEGT. J gave up 5 bases and V 3 bases, and 8 bases lay outside the gene matches. The CDR3 bases are TGTGCCAGCAGTGAGCCGACAGGGGGTTTCCACGAGCAGTACTTC. Translated: CASSEPTGGFHEQYF.

This clonotype was observed at least ten times. The chain links TRBV5-1 to TRBJ2-6; D is perhaps TRBD1 (5 bases). This CDR3 is built from 15 residues. Germline CDR1 SGHRS, CDR2 YFSETQ. With 2 bases removed from V and 2 bases from J, the gap between germline ends came to 8 bases. The CDR3 here is CASSLAGTGANVLTF. The CDR3 DNA is TGCGCCAGCAGCTTAGCAGGGACTGGGGCCAACGTCCTGACTTTC.

The rearrangement joins TRBV11-2 to TRBJ2-2; possible D gene TRBD2, 5 bases. This CDR3 has 14 residues. The V and J ends lost 7 bases and 4 bases respectively, with 13 bases between them. Germline CDR1 is SGHAT and CDR2 is FQNNGV. The CDR3 region is CASNRGQATGELFF. Written as DNA, the CDR3 is TGTGCCAGCAACCGAGGGCAGGCCACCGGGGAGCTGTTTTTT. The whole variable domain, remainder taken from reference TRBV11-2 and TRBJ2-2, is EAGVAQSPRYKIIEKRQSVAFWCNPISGHATLYWYQQILGQGPKLLIQFQNNGVVDDSQLPKDRFSAERLKGVDSTLKIQPAKLEDSAVYLCASNRGQATGELFFGEGSRLTVL.

The chain recombines TRBV29-1 with TRBJ1-3, with D unresolved. The CDR3 sequence is 15 residues long. The V gene lost 3 bases and the J gene lost 0 bases, with 12 bases spanning the gap. Looked up from germline, CDR1 is SQVTM and CDR2 is ANQGSEA. CDR3 protein: CSVESRPSSGNTIYF. The DNA for the CDR3 is TGCAGCGTTGAGTCCAGGCCCAGCTCTGGAAACACCATATATTTT.

This clonotype was recorded only once. The chain carries TRBV7-9 and TRBJ2-7, with a weak D call TRBD1 (6 bases). The V gene lost 5 bases and the J gene lost 2 bases, with 16 bases spanning the gap. CDR1 and CDR2 from the germline V gene are SEHNR and FQNEAQ (reference sequence). The CDR3 loop spans 15 amino acids. CDR3 amino acids: CASSPGQIYTYEQYF. The CDR3 coding sequence is TGTGCCAGCAGCCCCGGACAGATATATACCTACGAGCAGTACTTC.

This clonotype was seen more than once but under ten times. This chain connects TRBV6-2 or TRBV6-3 to TRBJ2-1; 9 bases line up with TRBD2. With V trimmed by 8 bases and J by 6 bases, 11 bases remained unmatched. Germline V gene data show CDR1 as MNHEY and CDR2 as SVGEGT. There are 15 residues in the CDR3. The CDR3 DNA follows: TGTGCCAGCCGAGACGGCGGGAGGGCCCCCAATGAGCAGTTCTTC. It is translated as CASRDGGRAPNEQFF.

The V call is TRBV24-1, the J call TRBJ2-5, with 9 nucleotides matching TRBD1. V was pared by 6 bases and J by 1 base, with 17 bases of the junction left unmatched. Germline V lookup: CDR1 KGHDR, CDR2 SFDVKD. This CDR3 is built from 19 residues. The CDR3 region is CATSPVVISGQGIQETQYF. The CDR3, as DNA: TGTGCCACCAGTCCGGTGGTTATTTCGGGACAGGGCATCCAAGAGACCCAGTACTTC.

The sample holds a few counts of this clonotype. The rearrangement uses TRBV7-6 and TRBJ2-3, with TRBD2 matching 9 bases. CDR3 length: 15 residues. Germline V gene lookup returns CDR1 SGHVS and CDR2 FNYEAQ. V was pared by 5 bases and J by 3 bases, with 6 bases of the junction left unmatched. The CDR3 region has the DNA TGTGCCAGCAGCACCGGACTAGCGTTGACAGATACGCAGTATTTT. Its protein is CASSTGLALTDTQYF.

Of note for this clonotype: Compared with germline, one end of the junction differs, possibly owing to a read error. This rearrangement joins TRBV2 to TRBJ1-2, with D possibly TRBD1 on 5 matching bases. This CDR3 is built from 13 residues. Germline V CDR1 and CDR2: SNHLY, FYNNEI. This CDR3 reads CVSSDRGDYGYTF. CDR3 DNA: TGTGTCAGCAGTGACCGGGGGGACTATGGCTACACCTTC.

The sample holds a few counts of this clonotype. The CDR3 loop reads CASSSHTGTGNTIYF. The CDR3 region has the DNA TGCGCCAGCAGCTCCCACACAGGGACTGGAAACACCATATATTTT. V gene TRBV5-1 combines with J gene TRBJ1-3; TRBD1 is a possible D gene (6 bases). The CDR3 has 15 residues. Trimming pared 3 bases from V and 2 bases from J, leaving 12 bases between. The germline V gene encodes CDR1 SGHRS and CDR2 YFSETQ. The full variable domain, rest sourced from reference TRBV5-1 and TRBJ1-3, is KAGVTQTPRYLIKTRGQQVTLSCSPISGHRSVSWYQQTPGQGLQFLFEYFSETQRNKGNFPGRFSGRQFSNSRSEMNVSTLELGDSALYLCASSSHTGTGNTIYFGEGSWLTVV.

The table lists this clonotype with many counts. The V call is TRBV29-1, the J call TRBJ1-2; 9 bases map to TRBD1. Germline V CDR1 and CDR2: SQVTM, ANQGSEA. The CDR3 covers 15 residues. V dropped 3 bases and J dropped 5; count of bases not matched to a gene: 10. The CDR3 loop reads CSVDSRDREPYGYTF. Written as DNA, the CDR3 is TGCAGCGTTGATAGCCGGGACAGGGAACCGTATGGCTACACCTTC.

This clonotype came up a few times. This chain links TRBV5-1 with TRBJ1-2, with D possibly TRBD1 on 5 matching bases. V lost 4 bases and J lost 4, with 17 bases in between. The CDR3 is made up of 15 amino acids. Per germline, CDR1 SGHRS and CDR2 YFSETQ. Here the CDR3 reads CASSPEETTVYGYTF. Here the CDR3 DNA reads TGCGCCAGCAGCCCCGAGGAGACGACAGTCTATGGCTACACCTTC.

The chain employs TRBV4-1 and TRBJ2-7, with a possible D match to TRBD2 (6 bases). Trimming pared 3 bases from V and 3 bases from J, leaving 15 bases between. The CDR3 is 15 amino acids. CDR1 MGHRA and CDR2 YSYEKL come from the germline V gene. The DNA for the CDR3 is TGCGCCAGCAGCCAGGGCGGGACGGGGGTCTACGAGCAGTACTTC. This gives the protein CASSQGGTGVYEQYF.

The chain joins TRBV20-1 to TRBJ2-3, with 10 positions matching TRBD2. J gave up 2 bases and V 1 base, and 3 bases lay outside the gene matches. Per germline, CDR1 DFQATT and CDR2 SNEGSKA (reference sequence). The CDR3 is 15 amino acids. The CDR3 loop is CSARALAGITDTQYF. The CDR3 DNA reads as TGCAGTGCTAGAGCACTAGCGGGGATCACAGATACGCAGTATTTT.

The chain carries TRBV4-1 and TRBJ1-3, with 7 bases that match TRBD1. The CDR3 has 15 residues. Germline V gene lookup returns CDR1 MGHRA and CDR2 YSYEKL. J gave up 0 bases and V 4 bases, and 3 bases lay outside the gene matches. DNA for the CDR3: TGCGCCAGCAGCCGACAGGGCCCCTCTGGAAACACCATATATTTT. This sequence encodes CASSRQGPSGNTIYF.

This clonotype has just a few counts. V is TRBV3-1 and J is TRBJ2-1, with TRBD2 as a possible D gene (6 bases). CDR1 is LGHDT and CDR2 is YNNKEL in the germline V gene (reference sequence). V was pared by 4 bases and J by 8 bases, with 12 bases between. This CDR3 has 13 amino acids. CDR3 amino acids: CASSPLPSDEQFF. The DNA of the CDR3 is TGTGCCAGCAGCCCTTTACCTAGCGATGAGCAGTTCTTC.

V is TRBV6-5 and J is TRBJ2-7; D might be TRBD1 (7 bases). Germline V gives CDR1 MNHEY, CDR2 SVGAGI. This CDR3 has 14 amino acids. V lost 5 bases and J 1 base, leaving 12 bases between the germline ends. This CDR3 reads CASSRQGGSYEQYF. The CDR3 DNA is TGTGCCAGCAGTCGACAGGGAGGATCCTACGAGCAGTACTTC.

This clonotype occurred a few times. The chain combines TRBV27 with TRBJ2-5; D possibly corresponds to TRBD1 (6 bases). Per germline, CDR1 MNHEY and CDR2 SMNVEV (reference sequence). V lost 2 bases and J 1 base, leaving 14 bases between the germline ends. CDR3 length: 16 residues. CDR3 DNA sequence: TGTGCCAGCAGTTTAGAGTTGGGGGCAGCCCAAGAGACCCAGTACTTC. It is translated as CASSLELGAAQETQYF.